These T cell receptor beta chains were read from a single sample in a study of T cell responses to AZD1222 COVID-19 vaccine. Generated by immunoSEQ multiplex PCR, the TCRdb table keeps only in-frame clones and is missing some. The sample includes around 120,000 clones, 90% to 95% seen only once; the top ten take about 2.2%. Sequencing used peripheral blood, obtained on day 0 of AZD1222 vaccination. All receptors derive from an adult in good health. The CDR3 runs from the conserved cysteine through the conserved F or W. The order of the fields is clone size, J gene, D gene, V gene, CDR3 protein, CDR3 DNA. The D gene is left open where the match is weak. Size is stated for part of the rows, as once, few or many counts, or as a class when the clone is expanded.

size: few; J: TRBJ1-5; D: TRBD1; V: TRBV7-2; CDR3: CASSLTDRNQPQHF; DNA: TGTGCCAGCAGCTTAACGGACAGGAACCAGCCCCAGCATTTT
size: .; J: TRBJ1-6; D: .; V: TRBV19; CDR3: CASSETVNSPLHF; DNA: TGTGCCAGTAGTGAGACAGTTAATTCACCCCTCCACTTT
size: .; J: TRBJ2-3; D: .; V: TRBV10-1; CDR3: CASLTDTQYF; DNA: TGCGCCAGTCTGACAGATACGCAGTATTTT
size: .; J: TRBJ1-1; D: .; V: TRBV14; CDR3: CASSLLPSSSGTEAFF; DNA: TGTGCCAGCAGCCTCCTACCTAGTTCCTCCGGCACTGAAGCTTTCTTT
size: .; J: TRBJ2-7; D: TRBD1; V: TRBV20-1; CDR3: CSASFGTGGYEQYF; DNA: TGCAGTGCTAGTTTCGGGACAGGGGGCTACGAGCAGTACTTC
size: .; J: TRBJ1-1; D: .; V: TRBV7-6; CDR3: CASTQSARGEGEAFF; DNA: TGTGCCAGCACCCAATCGGCTCGGGGGGAGGGTGAAGCTTTCTTT
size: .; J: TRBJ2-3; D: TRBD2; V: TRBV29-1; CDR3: CRGDPLQTLAAVSVCTDTQYF; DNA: TGCAGGGGAGACCCACTACAGACTCTAGCGGCAGTCTCCGTCTGCACAGATACGCAGTATTTT
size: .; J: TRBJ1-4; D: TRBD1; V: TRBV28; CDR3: CASSRDRVQYREKLFF; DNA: TGTGCCAGCAGCCGGGACAGGGTCCAGTATCGGGAAAAACTGTTTTTT
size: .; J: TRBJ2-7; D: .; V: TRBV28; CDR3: CASSLFRATYRGEGPSNEQYF; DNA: TGTGCCAGCAGTTTATTTAGGGCAACCTACAGGGGGGAGGGCCCGAGTAACGAGCAGTACTTC
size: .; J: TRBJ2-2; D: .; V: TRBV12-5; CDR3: CASGLGPGNTGELFF; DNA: TGTGCTAGTGGTTTGGGTCCGGGGAACACCGGGGAGCTGTTTTTT
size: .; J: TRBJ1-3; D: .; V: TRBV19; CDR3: CASSIDTFSGNTIYF; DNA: TGTGCCAGTAGTATCGACACCTTCTCTGGAAACACCATATATTTT
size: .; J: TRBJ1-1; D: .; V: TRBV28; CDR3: CASTGQTNTEAFF; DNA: TGTGCCAGCACAGGACAGACGAACACTGAAGCTTTCTTT
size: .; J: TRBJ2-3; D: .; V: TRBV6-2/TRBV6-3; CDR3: CASSYGGGYSTDTQYF; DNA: TGTGCCAGCAGTTACGGAGGCGGCTATAGCACAGATACGCAGTATTTT
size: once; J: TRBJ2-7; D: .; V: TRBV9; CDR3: CASSVATGNYEQYF; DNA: TGTGCCAGCAGCGTAGCCACAGGGAACTACGAGCAGTACTTC
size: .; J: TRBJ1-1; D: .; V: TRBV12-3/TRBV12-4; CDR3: CASSLRAGNEAFF; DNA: TGTGCCAGCAGTTTAAGGGCCGGGAATGAAGCTTTCTTT
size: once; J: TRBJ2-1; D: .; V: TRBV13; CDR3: CASLNEPGDEQFF; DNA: TGTGCCAGCCTGAACGAACCTGGCGATGAGCAGTTCTTC
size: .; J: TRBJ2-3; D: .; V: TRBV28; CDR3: CASSFRRWVSTDTQYF; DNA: TGTGCCAGCAGTTTCCGACGATGGGTGAGCACAGATACGCAGTATTTT
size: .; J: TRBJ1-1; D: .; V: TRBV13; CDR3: CASSLDAFTTEAFF; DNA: TGTGCCAGCAGCTTAGACGCCTTCACCACTGAAGCTTTCTTT
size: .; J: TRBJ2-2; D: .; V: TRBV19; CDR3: CASSPEPGELFF; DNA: TGTGCCAGTAGTCCAGAGCCCGGGGAGCTGTTTTTT
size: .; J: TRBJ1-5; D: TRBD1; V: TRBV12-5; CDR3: CASGWDRVSNQPQHF; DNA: TGTGCTAGTGGTTGGGACAGGGTTAGCAATCAGCCCCAGCATTTT
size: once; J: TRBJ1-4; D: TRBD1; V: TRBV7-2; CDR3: CATSPGQGVANEKLFF; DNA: TGTGCCACCTCCCCGGGACAGGGAGTTGCTAATGAAAAACTGTTTTTT
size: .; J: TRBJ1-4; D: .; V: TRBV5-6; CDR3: CASSFLMYGENEKLFF; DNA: TGTGCCAGCAGTTTCCTGATGTACGGGGAGAATGAAAAACTGTTTTTT
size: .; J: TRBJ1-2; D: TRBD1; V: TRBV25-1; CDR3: CASRTGNGYTF; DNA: TGTGCCAGCAGGACAGGGAACGGCTACACCTTC
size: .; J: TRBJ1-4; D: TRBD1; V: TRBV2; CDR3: CASSEGIRGQEKLFF; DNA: TGTGCCAGCAGCGAAGGTATCAGGGGACAGGAAAAACTGTTTTTT
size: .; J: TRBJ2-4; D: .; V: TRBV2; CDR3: CASSGWTVIAKNIQYF; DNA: TGTGCCAGCAGTGGGTGGACAGTAATAGCCAAAAACATTCAGTACTTC
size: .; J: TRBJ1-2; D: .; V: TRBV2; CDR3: CASIGEGFYGYTF; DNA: TGTGCCAGCATCGGCGAGGGTTTCTATGGCTACACCTTC
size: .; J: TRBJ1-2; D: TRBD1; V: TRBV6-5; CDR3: CASSSEGADYTF; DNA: TGTGCCAGCAGCAGCGAGGGGGCGGACTACACCTTC
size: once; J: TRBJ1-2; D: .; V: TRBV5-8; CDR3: CASSLGGYGYTF; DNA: TGTGCCAGCAGCTTGGGTGGCTATGGCTACACCTTC
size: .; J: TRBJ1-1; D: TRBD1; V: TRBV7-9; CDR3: CASSYTGGLGAEAFF; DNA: TGTGCCAGCAGCTATACAGGGGGACTTGGCGCTGAAGCTTTCTTT
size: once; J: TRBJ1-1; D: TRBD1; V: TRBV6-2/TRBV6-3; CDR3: CASSYVGGGLLNTEAFF; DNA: TGTGCCAGCAGTTACGTCGGAGGGGGCCTCTTGAACACTGAAGCTTTCTTT
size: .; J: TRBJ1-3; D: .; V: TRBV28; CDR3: CASSFSGRAGNTIYF; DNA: TGTGCCAGCAGCTTCTCCGGCAGGGCTGGAAACACCATATATTTT
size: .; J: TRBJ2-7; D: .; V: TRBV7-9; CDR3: CASSFQGRSYEQYF; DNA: TGTGCCAGCAGCTTCCAGGGGCGTTCCTACGAGCAGTACTTC
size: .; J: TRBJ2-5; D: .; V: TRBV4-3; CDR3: CASSQEWGGAYQETQYF; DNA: TGCGCCAGCAGCCAAGAGTGGGGGGGCGCTTACCAAGAGACCCAGTACTTC
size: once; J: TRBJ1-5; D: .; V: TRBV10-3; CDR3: CAISESVAGGLGNQPQHF; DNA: TGTGCCATCAGTGAGTCAGTGGCGGGGGGCCTCGGCAATCAGCCCCAGCATTTT
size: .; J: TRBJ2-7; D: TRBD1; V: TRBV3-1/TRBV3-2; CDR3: CASSQDYRTGTSEQYF; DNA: TGTGCCAGCAGCCAAGATTATCGGACAGGGACATCCGAGCAGTACTTC
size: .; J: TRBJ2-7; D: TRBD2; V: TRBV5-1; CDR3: CASKTSGHYEQYF; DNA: TGCGCCTCAAAGACTAGCGGACACTACGAGCAGTACTTC
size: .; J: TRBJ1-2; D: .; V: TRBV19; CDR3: CASSIGGGNYGYTF; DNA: TGTGCCAGTAGTATAGGGGGGGGTAACTATGGCTACACCTTC
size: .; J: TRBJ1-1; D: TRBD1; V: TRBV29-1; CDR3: CSAGTGPEAFF; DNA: TGCAGCGCAGGGACAGGCCCTGAAGCTTTCTTT
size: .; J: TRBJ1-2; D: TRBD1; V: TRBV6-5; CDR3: CASSRTDRGNYGYTF; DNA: TGTGCCAGCAGCCGCACGGACAGGGGGAACTATGGCTACACCTTC
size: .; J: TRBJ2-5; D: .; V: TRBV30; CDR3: CAWRHGTRQETQYF; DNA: TGTGCCTGGAGGCACGGGACTCGTCAAGAGACCCAGTACTTC
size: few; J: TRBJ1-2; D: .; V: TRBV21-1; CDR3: CASRQNNYGYTF; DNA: TGTGCCAGCAGACAGAATAACTATGGCTACACCTTC
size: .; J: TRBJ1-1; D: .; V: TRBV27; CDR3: CASRLEGYMNTEAFF; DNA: TGTGCCAGCAGACTCGAGGGGTACATGAACACTGAAGCTTTCTTT
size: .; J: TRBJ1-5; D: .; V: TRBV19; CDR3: CASSPSIRRSNQPQHF; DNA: TGTGCCAGTAGTCCCTCGATCCGTAGGAGCAATCAGCCCCAGCATTTT
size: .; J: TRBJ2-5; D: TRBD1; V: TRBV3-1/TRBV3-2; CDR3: CASSTPQGQEETQYF; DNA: TGTGCCAGCAGCACCCCACAGGGACAGGAAGAGACCCAGTACTTC
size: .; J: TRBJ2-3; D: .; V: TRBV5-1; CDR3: CASSPRSGADTQYF; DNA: TGCGCCAGCAGCCCCCGTAGCGGCGCAGATACGCAGTATTTT